This TCR beta chain was recorded in a study of blood T cell repertoires in COVID-19. V lost 4 bases, J lost 8 bases, and 20 bases lay in between. The CDR3 is made up of 16 amino acids. Germline CDR1 MNHNS, CDR2 SASEGT. TCRdb keeps only in-frame clones here, not all; method: immunoSEQ multiplex PCR. This sample has approximately 290,000 clones; about four fifths occur once, and the top ten carry 15% to 19%. V gene TRBV6-1 combines with J gene TRBJ1-4; a weak D match, TRBD1 (5 bases). Sequenced input: peripheral blood. This sequence was found in a person aged 65 to 85 with COVID-19, enrolled during active disease. The CDR3 spells CASSAPGGRAGEKLFF. CDR3 bases: TGTGCCAGCAGTGCCCCCGGCGGCAGGGCTGGCGAAAAACTGTTTTTT.